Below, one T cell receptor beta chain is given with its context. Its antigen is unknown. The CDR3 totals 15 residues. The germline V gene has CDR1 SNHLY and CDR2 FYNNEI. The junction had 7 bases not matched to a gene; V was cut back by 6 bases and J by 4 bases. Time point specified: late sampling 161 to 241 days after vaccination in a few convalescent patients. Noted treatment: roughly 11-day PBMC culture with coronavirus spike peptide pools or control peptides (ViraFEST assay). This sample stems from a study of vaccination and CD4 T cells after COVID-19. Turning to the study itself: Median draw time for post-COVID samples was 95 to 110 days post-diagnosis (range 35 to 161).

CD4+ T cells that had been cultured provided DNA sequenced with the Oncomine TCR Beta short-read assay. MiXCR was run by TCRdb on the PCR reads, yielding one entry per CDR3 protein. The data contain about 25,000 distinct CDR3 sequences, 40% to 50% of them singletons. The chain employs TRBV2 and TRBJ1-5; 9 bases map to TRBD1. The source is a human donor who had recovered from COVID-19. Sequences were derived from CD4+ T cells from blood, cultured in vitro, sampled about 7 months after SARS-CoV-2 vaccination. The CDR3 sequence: CASREQGARNQPQHF. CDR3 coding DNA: TGTGCCAGCAGGGAACAGGGGGCGAGAAATCAGCCCCAGCATTTT.